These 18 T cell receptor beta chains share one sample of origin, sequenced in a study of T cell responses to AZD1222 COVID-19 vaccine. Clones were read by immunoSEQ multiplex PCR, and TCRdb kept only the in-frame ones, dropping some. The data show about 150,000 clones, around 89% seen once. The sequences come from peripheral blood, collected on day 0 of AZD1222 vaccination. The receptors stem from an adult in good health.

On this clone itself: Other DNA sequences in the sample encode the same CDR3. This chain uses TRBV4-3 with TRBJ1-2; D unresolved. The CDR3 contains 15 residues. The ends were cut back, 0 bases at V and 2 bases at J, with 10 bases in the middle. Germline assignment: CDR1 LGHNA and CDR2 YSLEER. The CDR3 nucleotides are TGCGCCAGCAGCCAAGATCCGACGGTGAACTATGGCTACACCTTC. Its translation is CASSQDPTVNYGYTF.

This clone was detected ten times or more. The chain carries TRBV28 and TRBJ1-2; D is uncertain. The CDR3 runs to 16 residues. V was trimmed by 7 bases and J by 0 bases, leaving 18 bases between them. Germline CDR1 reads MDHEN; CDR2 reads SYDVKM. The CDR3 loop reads CASKGGQLTANYGYTF. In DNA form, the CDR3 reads TGTGCCAGCAAAGGCGGGCAACTAACCGCTAACTATGGCTACACCTTC.

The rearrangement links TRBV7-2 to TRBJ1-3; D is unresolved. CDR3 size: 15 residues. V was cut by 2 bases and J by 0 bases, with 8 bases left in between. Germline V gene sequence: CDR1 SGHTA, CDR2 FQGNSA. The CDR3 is CASSLNRVSGNTIYF. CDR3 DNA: TGTGCCAGCAGCTTAAATCGGGTCTCTGGAAACACCATATATTTT.

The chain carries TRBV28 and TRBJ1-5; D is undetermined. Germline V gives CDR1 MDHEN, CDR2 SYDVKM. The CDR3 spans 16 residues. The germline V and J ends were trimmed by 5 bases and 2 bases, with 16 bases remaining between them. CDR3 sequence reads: CASSPNGVMGNQPQHF. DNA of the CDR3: TGTGCCAGCAGTCCTAACGGGGTAATGGGCAATCAGCCCCAGCATTTT.

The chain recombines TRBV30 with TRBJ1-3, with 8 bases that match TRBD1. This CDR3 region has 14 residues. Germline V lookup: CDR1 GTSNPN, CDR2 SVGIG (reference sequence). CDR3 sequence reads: CACRGQSSGNTIYF. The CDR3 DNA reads TGTGCTTGCAGGGGGCAAAGCTCTGGAAACACCATATATTTT.

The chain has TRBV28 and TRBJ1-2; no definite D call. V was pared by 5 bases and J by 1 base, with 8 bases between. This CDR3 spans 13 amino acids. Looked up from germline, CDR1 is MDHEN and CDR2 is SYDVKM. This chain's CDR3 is CASSRRSNYGYTF. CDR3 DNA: TGTGCCAGCAGTCGGCGGAGTAACTATGGCTACACCTTC.

The CDR3 spells CASSQSGWSLGRYNEQFF. CDR3 in DNA: TGTGCCAGCAGCCAATCCGGTTGGTCACTCGGGAGGTACAATGAGCAGTTCTTC. The chain employs TRBV5-6 and TRBJ2-1; 7 bases line up with TRBD2. After removal of 4 bases from V and 4 bases from J, the junction contained 17 bases not matched to a gene. Germline assignment: CDR1 SGHDT and CDR2 YYEEEE. This CDR3 comprises 18 residues.

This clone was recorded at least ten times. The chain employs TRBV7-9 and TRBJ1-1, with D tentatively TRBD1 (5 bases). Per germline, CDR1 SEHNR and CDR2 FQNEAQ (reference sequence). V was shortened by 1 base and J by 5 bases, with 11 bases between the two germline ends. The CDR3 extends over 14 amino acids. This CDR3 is CASSLVEGVTEAFF. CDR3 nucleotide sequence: TGTGCCAGCAGCTTAGTAGAAGGGGTTACTGAAGCTTTCTTT. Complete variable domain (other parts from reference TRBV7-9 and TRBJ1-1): DTGVSQNPRHKITKRGQNVTFRCDPISEHNRLYWYRQTLGQGPEFLTYFQNEAQLEKSRLLSDRFSAERPKGSFSTLEIQRTEQGDSAMYLCASSLVEGVTEAFFGQGTRLTVV.

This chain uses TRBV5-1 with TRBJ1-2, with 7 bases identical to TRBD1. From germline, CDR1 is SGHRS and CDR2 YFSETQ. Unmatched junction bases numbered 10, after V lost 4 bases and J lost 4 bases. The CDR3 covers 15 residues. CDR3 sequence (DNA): TGCGCCAGCAGCGGGTCAACAGGGGAGATCTATGGCTACACCTTC. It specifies CASSGSTGEIYGYTF. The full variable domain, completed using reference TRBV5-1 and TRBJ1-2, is KAGVTQTPRYLIKTRGQQVTLSCSPISGHRSVSWYQQTPGQGLQFLFEYFSETQRNKGNFPGRFSGRQFSNSRSEMNVSTLELGDSALYLCASSGSTGEIYGYTFGSGTRLTVV.

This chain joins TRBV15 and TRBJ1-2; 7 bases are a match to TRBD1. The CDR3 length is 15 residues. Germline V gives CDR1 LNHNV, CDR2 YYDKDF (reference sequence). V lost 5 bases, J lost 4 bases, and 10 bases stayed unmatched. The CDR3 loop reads CATSPQGLLGYGYTF. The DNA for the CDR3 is TGTGCCACCAGCCCACAGGGGCTTCTCGGCTATGGCTACACCTTC.

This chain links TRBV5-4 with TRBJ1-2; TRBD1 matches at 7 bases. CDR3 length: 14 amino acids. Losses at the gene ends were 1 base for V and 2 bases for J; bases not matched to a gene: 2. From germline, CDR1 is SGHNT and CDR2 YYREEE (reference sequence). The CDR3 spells CASSLPGGNYGYTF. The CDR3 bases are TGTGCCAGCAGCTTGCCAGGGGGGAACTATGGCTACACCTTC. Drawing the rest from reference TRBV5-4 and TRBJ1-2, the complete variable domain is ETGVTQSPTHLIKTRGQQVTLRCSSQSGHNTVSWYQQALGQGPQFIFQYYREEENGRGNFPPRFSGLQFPNYSSELNVNALELDDSALYLCASSLPGGNYGYTFGSGTRLTVV.

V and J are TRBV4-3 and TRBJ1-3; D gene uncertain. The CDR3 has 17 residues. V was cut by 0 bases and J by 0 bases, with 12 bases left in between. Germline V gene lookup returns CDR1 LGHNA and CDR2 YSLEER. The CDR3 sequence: CASSQDINLLSGNTIYF. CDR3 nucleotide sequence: TGCGCCAGCAGCCAAGATATTAACCTCCTCTCTGGAAACACCATATATTTT.

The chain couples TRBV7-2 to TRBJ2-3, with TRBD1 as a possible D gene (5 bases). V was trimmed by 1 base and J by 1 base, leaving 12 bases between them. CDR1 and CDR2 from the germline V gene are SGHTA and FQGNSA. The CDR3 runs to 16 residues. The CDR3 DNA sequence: TGTGCCAGCAGCTTAGGTGGACACGGACGCACAGATACGCAGTATTTT. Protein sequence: CASSLGGHGRTDTQYF.

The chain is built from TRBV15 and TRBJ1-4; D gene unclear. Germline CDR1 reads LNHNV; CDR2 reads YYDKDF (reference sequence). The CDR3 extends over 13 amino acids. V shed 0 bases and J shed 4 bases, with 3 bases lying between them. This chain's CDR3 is CATSRDFNEKLFF. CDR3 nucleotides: TGTGCCACCAGCAGAGATTTTAATGAAAAACTGTTTTTT.

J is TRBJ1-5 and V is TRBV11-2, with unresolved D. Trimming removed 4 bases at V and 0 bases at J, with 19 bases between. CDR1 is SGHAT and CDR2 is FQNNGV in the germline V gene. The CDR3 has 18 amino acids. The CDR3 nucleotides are TGTGCCAGCAGCTGGTCTGGCAGAGCCATCTATAGCAATCAGCCCCAGCATTTT. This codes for CASSWSGRAIYSNQPQHF.

CDR3 sequence: CASRYGQGALHEQYF. The CDR3 DNA sequence: TGTGCCAGCAGATACGGACAGGGGGCGCTTCACGAGCAGTACTTC. The genes are TRBV5-4 and TRBJ2-7; TRBD1 matches 11 bases. CDR1 SGHNT and CDR2 YYREEE come from the germline V gene (reference sequence). With V trimmed by 5 bases and J by 5 bases, 9 bases remained unmatched. The CDR3 runs to 15 residues.

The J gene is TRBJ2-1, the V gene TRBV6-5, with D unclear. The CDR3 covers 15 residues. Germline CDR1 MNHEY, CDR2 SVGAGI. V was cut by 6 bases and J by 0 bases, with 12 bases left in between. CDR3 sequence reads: CASSRDWSSYNEQFF. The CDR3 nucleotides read TGTGCCAGCAGCCGAGACTGGAGCTCCTACAATGAGCAGTTCTTC.

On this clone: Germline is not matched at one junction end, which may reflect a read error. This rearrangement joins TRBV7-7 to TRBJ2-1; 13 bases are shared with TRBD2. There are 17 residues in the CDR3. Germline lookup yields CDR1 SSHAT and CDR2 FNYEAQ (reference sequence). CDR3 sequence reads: CASSPWTSGSSYNEQFF. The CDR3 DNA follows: TGTGCTAGCAGCCCTTGGACTAGCGGGAGCTCCTACAATGAGCAGTTCTTC.